The 5 T cell receptor beta chains below all came from one sample that was sequenced in a study. Tregs were sorted as CD4+CD25+CD127-/low cells. MiXCR, applied by TCRdb to the 5' RACE reads, yields one record per CDR3 protein. The sample includes fewer than 50,000 distinct CDR3 sequences, 22% of them seen just once. The sequenced sample consisted of Tregs sorted from a lymph node. Source of these receptors: a female donor with breast cancer.

Points on this clonotype: This may come from a read error, since a much larger clone is one base off. Without the conserved terminal phenylalanine or tryptophan, this CDR3 likely stems from a read error. V is TRBV5-1 and J is TRBJ2-7; 13 positions match TRBD2. Germline V gene data show CDR1 as SGHRS and CDR2 as YFSETQ. This CDR3 has 16 residues. The V gene end was trimmed by 0 bases and the J gene end by 5 bases; junction bases not matched to a gene: 5. CDR3 residues: CASSLAPGLAGNEQYS. The CDR3 nucleotides read TGCGCCAGCAGCTTGGCCCCGGGACTAGCGGGAAACGAGCAGTACTCC.

About this clonotype: A read error may be the cause here, since a much bigger clone is one base away. The rearrangement joins TRBV6-5 to TRBJ1-5; 9 nucleotides agree with TRBD1. CDR1 MNHEY and CDR2 SVGAGI come from the germline V gene. The CDR3 is 16 residues long. Here the CDR3 reads CASGYSRDRADQPQHF. Written as DNA, the CDR3 is TGTGCCAGCGGTTACTCGAGGGACAGGGCCGATCAGCCCCAGCATTTT.

The gene calls are TRBV6-5 and TRBJ2-1; D might be TRBD1 or TRBD2, each matching 6 bases. The CDR3 consists of 16 residues. V lost 5 bases to trimming and J lost 7 bases, with 21 bases between them. CDR1 is MNHEY and CDR2 is SVGAGI in the germline V gene. In DNA form, the CDR3 reads TGTGCCAGCAGTGACCGGGGCCAGGGGAGGTGGAATGAGCAGTTCTTC. Its protein is CASSDRGQGRWNEQFF.

The chain links TRBV25-1 to TRBJ2-2, with TRBD2 matching over 14 bases. The length of the CDR3 is 19 residues. V was clipped by 1 base and J by 7 bases; unmatched bases: 11. CDR1 MGHDK and CDR2 SYGVNS come from the germline V gene. Written as DNA, the CDR3 is TGTGCCAGCAGTGAATTCTCCCCGGGACTAGCGGGAGAGGTCGGGGAGCTGTTTTTT. Its protein is CASSEFSPGLAGEVGELFF.

The CDR3 coding sequence is TGTGCCAGCAGCCCCCAGCAACTAGGAAATGAGCAGTTCTTC. It codes for CASSPQQLGNEQFF. The genes are TRBV7-9 and TRBJ2-1; D may be TRBD2 (5 bases). The V end lost 5 bases, the J end lost 7 bases, and 15 bases lay between the germline ends. CDR1 and CDR2 from the germline V gene are SEHNR and FQNEAQ (reference sequence). The CDR3 consists of 14 residues.